One and the same sample provided the 14 T cell receptor beta chains below, sequenced in a study of a mutant IDH1 vaccine in newly diagnosed glioma. Which antigens these TCRs recognize remains unknown. Indicated time point: week 47, end of study. A 20-mer mutant IDH1 peptide at 300 ug was injected subcutaneously with topical imiquimod. Profiling relied on immunoSEQ multiplex PCR, and the TCRdb table lists in-frame clones only, not all of them. The sample records around 53,000 clones, 84% being singletons. The sequencing used PBMCs, collected from a glioma patient whose treatment included an IDH1 peptide vaccine. The receptors shown here come from a woman in her twenties or thirties with glioma. Some clones in this sample may be carry-over from other donors' samples.

J is TRBJ1-5 and V is TRBV15; 7 nucleotides align to TRBD1. Germline trimming cut 5 bases from V and 7 bases from J; bases unmatched to any gene: 14. The CDR3 is 16 residues long. The germline gives CDR1 LNHNV, CDR2 YYDKDF (reference sequence). DNA for the CDR3: TGTGCCACCAGCGGCCGACAGGGCCCTTCGGGGCAGCCCCAGCATTTT. It codes for CATSGRQGPSGQPQHF.

The chain combines TRBV2 with TRBJ2-5; D not certain. V was clipped by 4 bases and J by 5 bases, with 8 bases between them. The CDR3 spans 12 residues. The V gene's germline CDR1 is SNHLY and CDR2 FYNNEI. The CDR3 DNA follows: TGTGCCAGCAGTGGAAACGGGGAGACCCAGTACTTC. It yields the protein CASSGNGETQYF.

V is TRBV27 and J is TRBJ2-2; D gene uncertain. The CDR3 is made up of 15 amino acids. Trimming shortened V by 8 bases and J by 7 bases, and 20 bases separated the two germline ends. Germline loops: CDR1 MNHEY, CDR2 SMNVEV (reference sequence). This CDR3 reads CASGSLSLGHGELFF. The CDR3 bases are TGTGCCAGCGGGTCTTTAAGTCTCGGGCACGGGGAGCTGTTTTTT.

This clone was detected only once. The rearrangement uses TRBV7-3 and TRBJ2-2; the D is unclear. Germline lookup yields CDR1 SGHTA and CDR2 FQGTGA. This CDR3 spans 13 amino acids. Deletions cut 2 bases from V and 6 bases from J, with 7 bases between. This chain's CDR3 is CASSLLRSGELFF. DNA for the CDR3: TGTGCCAGCAGCTTACTACGGTCCGGGGAGCTGTTTTTT.

The CDR3 DNA sequence: TGTGCCAGCAGCCTTAGGAATGAGCAGTTCTTC. Residues: CASSLRNEQFF. The chain combines TRBV13 with TRBJ2-1; no reliable D call. V was shortened by 5 bases and J by 7 bases, with 6 bases between the two germline ends. This CDR3 contains 11 residues. Germline V gene data show CDR1 as PRHDT and CDR2 as FYEKMQ (reference sequence). The full variable domain, its missing parts supplied by reference TRBV13 and TRBJ2-1, is AAGVIQSPRHLIKEKRETATLKCYPIPRHDTVYWYQQGPGQDPQFLISFYEKMQSDKGSIPDRFSAQQFSDYHSELNMSSLELGDSALYFCASSLRNEQFFGPGTRLTVL.

The V and J genes are TRBV5-6 and TRBJ2-7, with a weak D call TRBD1 (7 bases). V lost 4 bases to trimming and J lost 2 bases, with 13 bases between them. This CDR3 is 14 amino acids long. Per germline, CDR1 SGHDT and CDR2 YYEEEE. The CDR3 sequence: CASSGPRGAYEQYF. In DNA form, the CDR3 reads TGTGCCAGCAGCGGTCCCAGGGGGGCCTACGAGCAGTACTTC.

The chain employs TRBV2 and TRBJ1-5, with 7 bases lining up with TRBD1. The CDR3 extends over 13 amino acids. Losses at the gene ends were 6 bases for V and 7 bases for J; bases not matched to a gene: 6. Germline assignment: CDR1 SNHLY and CDR2 FYNNEI. Here the CDR3 reads CASSPGQIQPQHF. The CDR3 DNA is TGTGCCAGCAGCCCGGGACAGATCCAGCCCCAGCATTTT.

The chain recombines TRBV5-1 with TRBJ2-7, with a possible D match to TRBD1 (6 bases). V was pared by 4 bases and J by 5 bases, with 13 bases between. The CDR3 is made up of 13 amino acids. Per the germline V gene, CDR1 is SGHRS and CDR2 is YFSETQ. CDR3 loop: CASSLSTGNEQYF. CDR3 bases: TGCGCCAGCAGCCTATCGACAGGCAACGAGCAGTACTTC. Full variable domain (remainder filled in from reference TRBV5-1 and TRBJ2-7): KAGVTQTPRYLIKTRGQQVTLSCSPISGHRSVSWYQQTPGQGLQFLFEYFSETQRNKGNFPGRFSGRQFSNSRSEMNVSTLELGDSALYLCASSLSTGNEQYFGPGTRLTVT.

The CDR3 is CASSTGAFSYEQYF. The CDR3 DNA follows: TGTGCCAGCAGTACCGGGGCCTTCTCCTACGAGCAGTACTTC. The chain carries TRBV9 and TRBJ2-7; D assignment may be TRBD1 or TRBD2 (5 bases each). The V end was cut by 5 bases, the J end by 0 bases, with 12 bases between. CDR1 is SGDLS, CDR2 YYNGEE, per germline. This CDR3 has 14 residues.

The chain recombines TRBV4-1 with TRBJ1-2, with TRBD1 identical over 7 bases. Germline V CDR1 and CDR2: MGHRA, YSYEKL. The junction had 13 bases not matched to a gene; V was cut back by 3 bases and J by 6 bases. The CDR3 contains 16 residues. The CDR3 spells CASSQGQLQFSDGYTF. The CDR3 bases are TGCGCCAGCAGCCAGGGACAGCTCCAATTTTCCGATGGCTACACCTTC.

This clone was detected once. V gene TRBV19 combines with J gene TRBJ1-5; D is uncertain. This CDR3 is 10 amino acids long. V lost 7 bases and J 6 bases, leaving 4 bases between the germline ends. The germline V gene encodes CDR1 LNHDA and CDR2 SQIVND (reference sequence). The DNA for the CDR3 is TGTGCCAGTAAGATTCAGCCCCAGCATTTT. Protein product: CASKIQPQHF.

This clone was counted once. The V call is TRBV7-2, the J call TRBJ2-2; 10 positions agree with TRBD2. V shed 1 base and J 4 bases; nucleotides not matched to a gene: 3. The CDR3 contains 16 residues. Germline V lookup: CDR1 SGHTA, CDR2 FQGNSA. CDR3 region: CASSLVGLASTGELFF. In nucleotides, the CDR3 is TGTGCCAGCAGCTTAGTGGGACTAGCGTCCACCGGGGAGCTGTTTTTT.

V gene TRBV5-1 combines with J gene TRBJ2-1, with 12 bases aligning to TRBD2. The CDR3 is made up of 15 amino acids. CDR1 is SGHRS, CDR2 YFSETQ, per germline. Trimming at V came to 5 bases and at J to 1 base, leaving 1 base not matched to a gene. The chain's CDR3 is CASRLAGGSYNEQFF. The CDR3 DNA reads TGCGCCAGCAGACTAGCGGGAGGTTCCTACAATGAGCAGTTCTTC.

The chain recombines TRBV7-2 with TRBJ1-1, with D possibly TRBD1 on 5 matching bases. Between the trimmed V and J ends, which lost 2 bases and 1 base, there was a span of 11 bases. The CDR3 totals 15 residues. Germline V lookup: CDR1 SGHTA, CDR2 FQGNSA. Written as DNA, the CDR3 is TGTGCCAGCAGCTTATTCTTAAGGGGGAACACTGAAGCTTTCTTT. Protein: CASSLFLRGNTEAFF.